The present T cell receptor (beta chain) was sequenced within a study of T-cell memory formation after mild COVID-19. Per the germline V gene, CDR1 is SGDLS and CDR2 is YYNGEE. The CDR3 runs 15 residues. V trimming: 4 bases; J trimming: 10 bases; junction bases outside the gene matches: 6. TCRdb passed the 5' RACE reads through MiXCR, listing each CDR3 protein once. The sample includes about half a million distinct CDR3 sequences, 18% seen only once; the top ten take 10% to 15%. Sequencing used PBMCs or a T cell subset sorted from them (not recorded which). The V and J genes are TRBV9 and TRBJ2-1, with 15 bases aligning to TRBD2. The receptor comes from an adult woman who had mild COVID-19 (a few samples of this study predate the infection). Cell type and time point are not known. In DNA form, the CDR3 reads TGTGCCAGCAGCCCCCCCGGGACTAGCGGGGGGGAGCAGTTCTTC. Translating gives CASSPPGTSGGEQFF.